The 28 T cell receptor beta chains presented below share a single source sample, sequenced in a study of cytomegalovirus exposure and HLA in healthy donors. With 60 Vbeta and 13 Jbeta primers, the PCR was carried out. This table comes from immunoSEQ multiplex PCR, and its TCRdb copy is limited to in-frame clones, with some not included. The repertoire holds some 150,000 clones, with almost 80% as singletons. The specimen was PBMCs. The receptors were sampled from a male donor in good health and CMV-seronegative.

V is TRBV7-6 and J is TRBJ1-3; D might be TRBD1 (5 bases). V lost 4 bases and J 0 bases, leaving 10 bases between the germline ends. The V gene's germline CDR1 is SGHVS and CDR2 FNYEAQ. This CDR3 is built from 15 residues. The chain's CDR3 is CASSSMQGSGNTIYF. In DNA, the CDR3 is TGTGCCAGCAGCTCGATGCAGGGCTCTGGAAACACCATATATTTT.

The chain couples TRBV5-1 to TRBJ2-3, with 11 bases that match TRBD2. The germline CDR1 and CDR2 sequences are SGHRS and YFSETQ. The CDR3 contains 16 residues. The V segment lost 0 bases and the J segment 5 bases; nucleotides outside the gene matches: 5. The CDR3 sequence is CASSLVLAGVGDTQYF. In nucleotides, the CDR3 is TGCGCCAGCAGCTTGGTACTAGCGGGAGTCGGAGATACGCAGTATTTT.

The J gene is TRBJ1-2, the V gene TRBV4-1; D remains ambiguous. Deletions cut 4 bases from V and 4 bases from J, with 19 bases between. The CDR3 has 16 residues. The germline CDR1 and CDR2 sequences are MGHRA and YSYEKL. The CDR3 is CASSPADATPRYGYTF. CDR3 nucleotides: TGCGCCAGCAGCCCAGCGGACGCAACTCCTCGCTATGGCTACACCTTC.

J is TRBJ2-1 and V is TRBV18; 7 bases are a match to TRBD2. Germline CDR1 is KGHSH and CDR2 is LQKENI. The CDR3 spans 14 residues. Trimming at V came to 3 bases and at J to 4 bases, leaving 3 bases not matched to a gene. CDR3 sequence reads: CASSPPGRYNEQFF. DNA of the CDR3: TGTGCCAGCTCACCCCCCGGGAGGTACAATGAGCAGTTCTTC.

There are a few counts of this clone. This sequence joins TRBV7-2 and TRBJ2-7; 12 nucleotides line up with TRBD2. Germline CDR1 SGHTA, CDR2 FQGNSA. The junction had 7 bases not matched to a gene; V was cut back by 4 bases and J by 6 bases. This CDR3 region has 15 residues. The CDR3 sequence: CASSSPLAGGREQYF. The DNA for the CDR3 is TGTGCCAGCAGCTCCCCACTAGCGGGAGGCCGCGAGCAGTACTTC.

This clone appeared a single time. This rearrangement joins TRBV9 to TRBJ1-3; 11 bases are shared with TRBD1. The J segment lost 11 bases and the V segment lost 1 base, leaving 11 bases of the junction unmatched. This CDR3 contains 16 residues. In germline, CDR1 is SGDLS, CDR2 YYNGEE. The CDR3 sequence is CASSVSSGQGAFAIYF. The DNA for the CDR3 is TGTGCCAGCAGCGTAAGTTCCGGACAGGGGGCGTTTGCCATATATTTT.

The chain's CDR3 is CSAPGTFTDTQYF. CDR3 coding DNA: TGCAGCGCTCCCGGGACATTTACAGATACGCAGTATTTT. The chain employs TRBV29-1 and TRBJ2-3, with D perhaps TRBD1 (6 bases). The CDR3 contains 13 residues. V gave up 7 bases and J gave up 3 bases, with 14 bases separating them. Germline V gene lookup returns CDR1 SQVTM and CDR2 ANQGSEA.

This clone was picked up a small number of times. The chain carries TRBV5-1 and TRBJ2-2; D may be TRBD2 (6 bases). Germline loops: CDR1 SGHRS, CDR2 YFSETQ. The CDR3 covers 15 residues. The V end was cut by 4 bases, the J end by 5 bases, with 15 bases between. The CDR3 DNA is TGCGCCAGCAGCCTGACAGTTGCGGGGACCGGGGAGCTGTTTTTT. Protein product: CASSLTVAGTGELFF.

J is TRBJ1-6 and V is TRBV27, with 7 bases aligning to TRBD1. Trimming took 5 bases from V and 7 from J; bases not matched to a gene: 11. CDR3 length: 16 residues. The germline gives CDR1 MNHEY, CDR2 SMNVEV (reference sequence). CDR3: CASSTSQTGRNSPLHF. In nucleotides, the CDR3 is TGTGCCAGCAGTACCTCCCAGACAGGGAGGAATTCACCCCTCCACTTT.

The chain links TRBV28 to TRBJ1-2; tentative D call: TRBD1 (5 bases). The germline V and J ends were trimmed by 9 bases and 4 bases, with 12 bases remaining between them. The germline V gene has CDR1 MDHEN and CDR2 SYDVKM. The CDR3 is made up of 12 amino acids. The CDR3 bases are TGTGCCAGTCAGGGTTTTGGCTATGGCTACACCTTC. Translating gives CASQGFGYGYTF.

The DNA of the CDR3 is TGTGCCAGCAGTTTGTCGAGGAATAGGCATGAGCAGTTCTTC. Its translation is CASSLSRNRHEQFF. The chain links TRBV27 to TRBJ2-1; unclear D gene. With 3 bases removed from V and 8 bases from J, the gap between germline ends came to 14 bases. Germline CDR1 reads MNHEY; CDR2 reads SMNVEV (reference sequence). This CDR3 has 14 residues.

The CDR3 DNA is TGTGCCAGCAGCCAAGCGGTCTCCTACAATGAGCAGTTCTTC. Translation gives CASSQAVSYNEQFF. The chain combines TRBV14 with TRBJ2-1; no clear D. V dropped 1 base and J dropped 0 bases, with 4 bases sitting between them. Germline assignment: CDR1 SGHDN and CDR2 FVKESK. The CDR3 sequence is 14 residues long.

The V and J genes are TRBV5-1 and TRBJ2-6; 7 bases fit TRBD1. Germline V CDR1 and CDR2: SGHRS, YFSETQ. After removal of 5 bases from V and 2 bases from J, the junction contained 4 bases not matched to a gene. This CDR3 has 15 residues. This CDR3 is CASSSTGAGANVLTF. The CDR3 DNA sequence: TGCGCCAGCAGTTCTACAGGGGCTGGGGCCAACGTCCTGACTTTC.

CDR3 sequence: CASTRGTGVLGQYF. The CDR3, as DNA: TGTGCCAGCACCAGGGGGACAGGGGTGTTGGGGCAGTACTTC. The genes are TRBV28 and TRBJ2-7, with TRBD1 identical over 10 bases. The CDR3 is 14 residues long. Germline CDR1 MDHEN, CDR2 SYDVKM. V lost 7 bases, J lost 9 bases, and 12 bases stayed unmatched.

On this clone: Other DNA sequences within the sample encode an identical CDR3. This chain links TRBV6-1 with TRBJ1-1; D not resolved. The length of the CDR3 is 14 residues. V lost 4 bases and J 2 bases, leaving 11 bases between the germline ends. Germline lookup yields CDR1 MNHNS and CDR2 SASEGT. The CDR3, as DNA: TGTGCCAGCAGTGGAGGGTGGGGAAACACTGAAGCTTTCTTT. Its protein product is CASSGGWGNTEAFF.

J is TRBJ1-4 and V is TRBV7-2, with a tentative D call TRBD1 (6 bases). The CDR3 consists of 14 residues. V lost 5 bases to trimming and J lost 5 bases, with 12 bases between them. In germline, CDR1 is SGHTA, CDR2 FQGNSA. Here the CDR3 DNA reads TGTGCCAGCAGCATTGGACAGTCCAATGAAAAACTGTTTTTT. Translated: CASSIGQSNEKLFF.

The gene calls are TRBV29-1 and TRBJ2-2, with a tentative D call TRBD2 (5 bases). V was clipped by 1 base and J by 6 bases, with 6 bases between them. There are 12 residues in the CDR3. CDR1 is SQVTM and CDR2 is ANQGSEA in the germline V gene. In nucleotides, the CDR3 is TGCAGCGTTGAAGGGGGAGCCGGGGAGCTGTTTTTT. Translating it yields CSVEGGAGELFF.

This chain uses TRBV30 with TRBJ1-6; 7 bases agree with TRBD1. CDR3 length: 14 residues. V trimming: 4 bases; J trimming: 6 bases; junction bases outside the gene matches: 6. Germline CDR1 is GTSNPN and CDR2 is SVGIG (reference sequence). CDR3 sequence: CAWNPQGVNSPLHF. In DNA form, the CDR3 reads TGTGCCTGGAACCCCCAGGGGGTTAATTCACCCCTCCACTTT.

Concerning this clone: Other DNA sequences from this sample encode an identical CDR3 as well. The chain links TRBV5-1 to TRBJ1-5, with D unclear. V lost 0 bases and J lost 0, with 4 bases in between. This CDR3 comprises 14 residues. The V gene's germline CDR1 is SGHRS and CDR2 YFSETQ. CDR3 amino acids: CASSLDGSNQPQHF. The CDR3 DNA sequence: TGCGCCAGCAGCTTGGACGGTAGCAATCAGCCCCAGCATTTT. Looking up the rest from reference TRBV5-1 and TRBJ1-5 gives the full variable domain: KAGVTQTPRYLIKTRGQQVTLSCSPISGHRSVSWYQQTPGQGLQFLFEYFSETQRNKGNFPGRFSGRQFSNSRSEMNVSTLELGDSALYLCASSLDGSNQPQHFGDGTRLSIL.

The table lists this clone with a count of one. V gene TRBV6-5 combines with J gene TRBJ2-1, with D tentatively TRBD1 (6 bases). Germline values: CDR1 MNHEY, CDR2 SVGAGI. The CDR3 length is 14 residues. With 4 bases removed from V and 4 bases from J, the gap between germline ends came to 11 bases. The CDR3 here is CASSSGTSYNEQFF. The CDR3 nucleotides read TGTGCCAGCAGTTCCGGGACATCTTACAATGAGCAGTTCTTC.

The rearrangement links TRBV19 to TRBJ2-3; D may be TRBD1 (6 bases). V lost 7 bases, J lost 0 bases, and 14 bases lay in between. CDR3 length: 15 residues. CDR1 is LNHDA and CDR2 is SQIVND in the germline V gene (reference sequence). The CDR3 sequence is CASTEQGTSTDTQYF. The CDR3 DNA is TGTGCCAGTACCGAACAGGGTACGAGCACAGATACGCAGTATTTT. The full variable domain, rest sourced from reference TRBV19 and TRBJ2-3, is DGGITQSPKYLFRKEGQNVTLSCEQNLNHDAMYWYRQDPGQGLRLIYYSQIVNDFQKGDIAEGYSVSREKKESFPLTVTSAQKNPTAFYLCASTEQGTSTDTQYFGPGTRLTVL.

V and J are TRBV27 and TRBJ2-7; 8 bases are a match to TRBD1. CDR3 length: 13 amino acids. Trimming took 5 bases from V and 9 from J; bases not matched to a gene: 9. The germline V gene has CDR1 MNHEY and CDR2 SMNVEV (reference sequence). Here the CDR3 DNA reads TGTGCCAGCAGTGGATACAGGGGGAAAGGGCAGTACTTC. Its translation: CASSGYRGKGQYF.

The V gene is TRBV21-1, the J gene TRBJ1-1. TRBV21-1 is reported as a pseudogene. The CDR3 has 16 residues. This CDR3 reads CASSKDIEAMNTEAFF. The CDR3 DNA reads TGTGCCAGCAGCAAAGATATCGAAGCAATGAACACTGAAGCTTTCTTT.

This clone was detected once. The gene calls are TRBV19 and TRBJ1-1; 10 bases are a match to TRBD1. Germline V gene sequence: CDR1 LNHDA, CDR2 SQIVND (reference sequence). The length of the CDR3 is 19 residues. V shed 4 bases and J 1 base; nucleotides not matched to a gene: 15. The CDR3 protein is CASSTTWRQGAYSNTEAFF. The CDR3 DNA reads TGTGCCAGTAGTACAACTTGGAGACAGGGGGCCTACTCGAACACTGAAGCTTTCTTT.

This chain connects TRBV2 to TRBJ2-2; 9 positions agree with TRBD1. This CDR3 contains 14 residues. V was pared by 8 bases and J by 5 bases, with 6 bases of the junction left unmatched. Germline assignment: CDR1 SNHLY and CDR2 FYNNEI. In DNA, the CDR3 is TGTGCCAGCTCCGGGACAGGGTTGACCGGGGAGCTGTTTTTT. Translation gives CASSGTGLTGELFF.

This chain links TRBV6-1 with TRBJ2-3, with 7 bases fitting TRBD2. Germline V gene lookup returns CDR1 MNHNS and CDR2 SASEGT. This CDR3 contains 18 residues. V lost 3 bases and J lost 2; bases outside the gene matches: 14. CDR3 nucleotide sequence: TGTGCCAGCAGTGAGGGACGGACTAGGCGGGGAACCACAGATACGCAGTATTTT. Translating it yields CASSEGRTRRGTTDTQYF.

This chain joins TRBV5-4 and TRBJ2-3; 9 bases are a match to TRBD1. The trim removed 5 bases at V and 1 base at J, leaving 11 bases unmatched. The V gene's germline CDR1 is SGHNT and CDR2 YYREEE (reference sequence). The CDR3 loop spans 17 amino acids. The CDR3 spells CASSSGTGRTGTDTQYF. The CDR3 DNA reads as TGTGCCAGCAGTTCCGGGACAGGGAGAACGGGCACAGATACGCAGTATTTT.

The V call is TRBV2, the J call TRBJ2-1; 11 nucleotides align to TRBD1. Germline CDR1 SNHLY, CDR2 FYNNEI. This CDR3 region has 15 residues. V dropped 3 bases and J dropped 7; count of bases not matched to a gene: 5. CDR3 residues: CASSDRTGGMNEQFF. The CDR3 DNA sequence: TGTGCCAGCAGTGACAGGACAGGGGGCATGAATGAGCAGTTCTTC.